The clone carrying this T cell receptor beta chain has a count of ten or more. Its antigen is unidentified. Researchers cocultured the mixed lymphocyte reaction cells at 37°C for less than 7 days. There are 16 residues in the CDR3. Trimming removed 1 base from V and 4 bases from J, with 16 bases in between. The germline gives CDR1 LGHNA, CDR2 YNFKEQ. These data originate in a study of siplizumab effects on memory and regulatory T cells. The study, taken as a whole, reports: The authors could not assign a naive or memory phenotype to roughly 75-96% of proliferating CD4+ or CD8+ clones. Siplizumab, the agent tested, significantly reduced alloreactive sequences traceable to unstimulated CD4+ memory cells. Naive T cells looked more diverse than memory cells and looked like major alloresponse contributors.

Sequencing was performed with immunoSEQ multiplex PCR; in TCRdb, only in-frame clones are kept and a portion is missing. The sample contains nearly 20,000 clones, around 43% of which appear only once. The chain carries TRBV4-2 and TRBJ2-5, with a weak D call TRBD2 (6 bases). The clonotype was recovered from a human donor in good health; the cells came from an allogeneic mixed lymphocyte reaction. Some clones in this sample may be carry-over from other donors' samples. Source material: CFSE-low (dividing) CD4+ T cells sorted from an allogeneic mixed lymphocyte reaction. The DNA for the CDR3 is TGTGCCAGCAGCCAAGCAGGAGGGGCGACGGGAGAGACCCAGTACTTC. Its translation: CASSQAGGATGETQYF.